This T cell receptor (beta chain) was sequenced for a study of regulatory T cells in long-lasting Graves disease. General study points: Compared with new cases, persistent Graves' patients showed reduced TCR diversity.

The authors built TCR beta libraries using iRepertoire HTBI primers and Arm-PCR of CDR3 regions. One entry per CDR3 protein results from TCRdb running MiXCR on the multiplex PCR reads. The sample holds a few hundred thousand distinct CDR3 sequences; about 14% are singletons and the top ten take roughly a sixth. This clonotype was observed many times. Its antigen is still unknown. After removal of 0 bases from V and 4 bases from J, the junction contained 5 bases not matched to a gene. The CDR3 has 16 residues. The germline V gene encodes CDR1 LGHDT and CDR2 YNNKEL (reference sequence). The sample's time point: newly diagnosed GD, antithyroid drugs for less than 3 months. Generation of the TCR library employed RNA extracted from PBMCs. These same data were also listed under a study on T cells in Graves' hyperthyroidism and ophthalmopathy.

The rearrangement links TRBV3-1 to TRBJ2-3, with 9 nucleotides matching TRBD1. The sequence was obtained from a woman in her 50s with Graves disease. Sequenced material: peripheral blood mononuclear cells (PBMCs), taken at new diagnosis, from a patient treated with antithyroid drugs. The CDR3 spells CASSQDRGQGADTQYF. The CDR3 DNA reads TGTGCCAGCAGCCAAGATCGGGGACAGGGAGCAGATACGCAGTATTTT.